This passage covers 17 T cell receptor beta chains from one sample sequenced in a study of CD8+ T cells in alopecia areata (dated by TCRdb to about 2018). Sample time point, as interpreted from the label and publication: roughly 24 weeks on oral tofacitinib. The intended sense of this specimen's treatment or condition label: oral pan-JAK inhibitor, 5-10 mg twice daily. Receptors were amplified or captured by the immunoSEQ multiplex PCR assay. For TCR sequencing, RNA was extracted from every sample and reverse transcribed into cDNA to serve as template. TCRdb took over this immuneACCESS table, retaining in-frame rearrangements with V and J assigned. Such tables are incomplete; in checked studies, under half of the missing clones stem from an unresolved V gene, and the remainder is unexplained. Here the sample has over 100,000 clones; around three fifths occur a single time. The top ten hold 9% to 15% of the sample.

Sample: CD8+ T cells sorted from blood, taken at week 24, from a patient treated with tofacitinib. The receptors here all came from a human donor with alopecia areata.

This clone was seen a few times. This chain joins TRBV14 and TRBJ2-7; tentatively, D is TRBD1 (5 bases). Trimming took off 0 bases at V and 6 bases at J, with 9 bases between the two ends. The CDR3 length is 13 residues. Germline CDR1 SGHDN, CDR2 FVKESK. CDR3 protein: CASSQDAGIEQYF. In DNA form, the CDR3 reads TGTGCCAGCAGCCAAGATGCAGGGATCGAGCAGTACTTC. Combining the CDR3 with reference TRBV14 and TRBJ2-7 gives the whole variable domain EAGVTQFPSHSVIEKGQTVTLRCDPISGHDNLYWYRRVMGKEIKFLLHFVKESKQDESGMPNNRFLAERTGGTYSTLKVQPAELEDSGVYFCASSQDAGIEQYFGPGTRLTVT.

The CDR3: CASSPRTDQETQYF. CDR3 sequence (DNA): TGTGCCAGCAGTCCCCGGACGGACCAAGAGACCCAGTACTTC. The J gene is TRBJ2-5, the V gene TRBV28, with D hard to call. This CDR3 spans 14 amino acids. CDR1 and CDR2 (germline): MDHEN, SYDVKM. V lost 5 bases, J lost 0 bases, and 10 bases lay in between.

This clone was counted only a few times. This sequence joins TRBV2 and TRBJ2-2; TRBD2 might be the D (5 bases). The ends were cut back, 1 base at V and 6 bases at J, with 9 bases in the middle. The length of the CDR3 is 14 residues. Germline CDR1 reads SNHLY; CDR2 reads FYNNEI. The CDR3 region is CASSEGPGAGELFF. CDR3 nucleotide sequence: TGTGCCAGCAGTGAAGGCCCCGGGGCCGGGGAGCTGTTTTTT.

The chain uses TRBV2 and TRBJ1-1, with a possible D match to TRBD1 (5 bases). Germline CDR1 is SNHLY and CDR2 is FYNNEI. The CDR3 has 15 residues. Trimming pared 10 bases from V and 1 base from J, leaving 19 bases between. The DNA of the CDR3 is TGTGCCACCGACCGGGGAGGGGACCCGAACACTGAAGCTTTCTTT. Its protein product is CATDRGGDPNTEAFF.

A remark on this clone: One end of the junction fails to match germline, which may point to a read error. As DNA, the CDR3 is TGTGCCAGCAGTTACGACAGCACAGATACGCAGTATTTT. Protein sequence: CASSYDSTDTQYF. The chain carries TRBV10-3 and TRBJ2-3; D not resolved. Germline V gene data show CDR1 as ENHRY and CDR2 as SYGVKD. The CDR3 runs to 13 residues.

Details on this clone: The sample carries other DNA sequences with the same CDR3. This sequence joins TRBV9 and TRBJ2-1; either TRBD1 or TRBD2 may fit D (5 bases each). With 2 bases removed from V and 8 bases from J, the gap between germline ends came to 5 bases. The CDR3 is 11 residues long. Per germline, CDR1 SGDLS and CDR2 YYNGEE. This CDR3 reads CASSVGDEQFF. DNA for the CDR3: TGTGCCAGCAGCGTGGGGGATGAGCAGTTCTTC.

This clone has only a few counts. The chain joins TRBV5-1 to TRBJ2-7; unclear D gene. From germline, CDR1 is SGHRS and CDR2 YFSETQ. V lost 3 bases, J lost 3 bases, and 10 bases lay in between. The CDR3 spans 13 residues. The chain's CDR3 is CASSSSGLYEQYF. CDR3 nucleotide sequence: TGCGCCAGCAGCTCTTCGGGCCTCTACGAGCAGTACTTC.

This clone was observed a few times. The genes are TRBV6-5 and TRBJ1-1; 9 nucleotides line up with TRBD1. Germline lookup yields CDR1 MNHEY and CDR2 SVGAGI. This CDR3 comprises 15 residues. V lost 8 bases, J lost 2 bases, and 9 bases stayed unmatched. This CDR3 reads CASGPGTGINTEAFF. CDR3 coding DNA: TGTGCCAGCGGACCCGGGACAGGGATAAACACTGAAGCTTTCTTT.

In the case of this clone: The junction departs from the called germline gene at one end, perhaps through a read error. The chain is built from TRBV2 and TRBJ2-7; TRBD1 matches 10 bases. Germline V gene sequence: CDR1 SNHLY, CDR2 FYNNEI. This CDR3 has 12 residues. The CDR3 sequence is CASSPGQGIANF. CDR3 DNA: TGTGCCAGCAGCCCGGGACAGGGGATAGCCAACTTC. Combining the CDR3 with reference TRBV2 and TRBJ2-7 gives the whole variable domain EPEVTQTPSHQVTQMGQEVILRCVPISNHLYFYWYRQILGQKVEFLVSFYNNEISEKSEIFDDQFSVERPDGSNFTLKIRSTKLEDSAMYFCASSPGQGIANFGPGTRLTVT.

The chain employs TRBV13 and TRBJ2-3, with 13 bases fitting TRBD2. This CDR3 comprises 15 residues. Trimming at V came to 4 bases and at J to 6 bases, leaving 4 bases not matched to a gene. Looked up from germline, CDR1 is PRHDT and CDR2 is FYEKMQ (reference sequence). The CDR3 coding sequence is TGTGCCAGCAGCTGGACTAGCGGGGGAGGGGATACGCAGTATTTT. Amino acids: CASSWTSGGGDTQYF.

The chain joins TRBV6-5 to TRBJ1-1; D is undetermined. Between the trimmed V and J ends, which lost 4 bases and 0 bases, there was a span of 9 bases. The CDR3 is made up of 14 amino acids. Germline loops: CDR1 MNHEY, CDR2 SVGAGI. The CDR3 loop reads CASSLTIMNTEAFF. The CDR3 DNA reads TGTGCCAGCAGTTTGACAATCATGAACACTGAAGCTTTCTTT.

This clone showed up just once. The rearrangement uses TRBV11-2 and TRBJ2-5, with TRBD2 identical over 8 bases. CDR3 size: 14 residues. Trimming removed 5 bases from V and 3 bases from J; junction bases left unmatched: 5. Germline-derived CDR1 and CDR2 are SGHAT and FQNNGV. CDR3 bases: TGTGCCAGCAGCCCAGAAGCGGGGGAAGAGACCCAGTACTTC. Protein: CASSPEAGEETQYF.

This clone was recorded a few times. The chain recombines TRBV5-4 with TRBJ2-5; D remains unclear. The length of the CDR3 is 13 residues. Trimming stripped 5 bases from V and 2 bases from J, with 10 bases between. Germline CDR1 is SGHNT and CDR2 is YYREEE (reference sequence). CDR3 loop: CASRAPEQETQYF. The CDR3 nucleotides read TGTGCCAGCAGAGCACCCGAGCAAGAGACCCAGTACTTC.

The chain uses TRBV4-3 and TRBJ2-1; D ambiguous. The length of the CDR3 is 15 residues. Per the germline V gene, CDR1 is LGHNA and CDR2 is YSLEER. V gave up 0 bases and J gave up 6 bases, with 12 bases separating them. Written as DNA, the CDR3 is TGCGCCAGCAGCCAAGACAGTACATGGGTCAATGAGCAGTTCTTC. This encodes CASSQDSTWVNEQFF.

The chain employs TRBV27 and TRBJ2-7; 11 nucleotides align to TRBD1. V lost 6 bases, J lost 1 base, and 5 bases stayed unmatched. CDR3 length equals 15 residues. CDR1 is MNHEY and CDR2 is SMNVEV in the germline V gene (reference sequence). CDR3 DNA sequence: TGTGCCAGCAGCTACGGGACAGGGGGTTCCTACGAGCAGTACTTC. It encodes CASSYGTGGSYEQYF.

This clone was observed a single time. The rearrangement links TRBV4-1 to TRBJ2-3; 7 bases fit TRBD1. Germline V gene lookup returns CDR1 MGHRA and CDR2 YSYEKL. V dropped 4 bases and J dropped 0; count of bases not matched to a gene: 7. The CDR3 totals 16 residues. The CDR3 protein is CASSLRQGLSTDTQYF. The CDR3 coding sequence is TGCGCCAGCAGCCTAAGACAGGGCCTGAGCACAGATACGCAGTATTTT.

CDR3 nucleotides: TGCGCCAGCAGCTTGGGGGGACTAAGCTCCTACAATGAGCAGTTCTTC. Its translation: CASSLGGLSSYNEQFF. The rearrangement joins TRBV5-1 to TRBJ2-1, with 7 bases that match TRBD2. Per the germline V gene, CDR1 is SGHRS and CDR2 is YFSETQ. The CDR3 loop spans 16 amino acids. Trimming cost V 0 bases and J 0 bases; bases outside gene matches: 3. Full variable domain (outside the CDR3, taken from reference TRBV5-1 and TRBJ2-1): KAGVTQTPRYLIKTRGQQVTLSCSPISGHRSVSWYQQTPGQGLQFLFEYFSETQRNKGNFPGRFSGRQFSNSRSEMNVSTLELGDSALYLCASSLGGLSSYNEQFFGPGTRLTVL.